This passage covers 20 T cell receptor beta chains from one sample sequenced in a study of blood T cell repertoires in COVID-19. The table came from immunoSEQ multiplex PCR; TCRdb's copy has only in-frame clones and leaves some out. Of about 380,000 clones in the sample, around 89% were seen once. Specimen: PBMCs or T cells enriched from blood (not recorded which). These receptors were collected from a woman aged 18-35 years who had recovered from COVID-19.

This chain links TRBV18 with TRBJ1-1; 11 positions agree with TRBD1. J gave up 6 bases and V 1 base, and 1 base lay outside the gene matches. Germline V gene sequence: CDR1 KGHSH, CDR2 LQKENI. CDR3 length equals 14 residues. The CDR3 region has the DNA TGTGCCAGCTCACCACAGGGACAGGGGGCTGAAGCTTTCTTT. Protein: CASSPQGQGAEAFF.

This rearrangement joins TRBV14 to TRBJ1-2; weak D call: TRBD1 (5 bases). Trimming left V 3 bases short and J 8 bases short, with 22 bases between. Per the germline V gene, CDR1 is SGHDN and CDR2 is FVKESK. The CDR3 contains 16 residues. The CDR3 loop is CASSHLPGLTLGGYTF. CDR3 sequence (DNA): TGTGCCAGCAGCCACCTCCCGGGACTCACACTGGGGGGCTACACCTTC.

The rearrangement uses TRBV27 and TRBJ1-6; TRBD1 is a possible D gene (6 bases). Germline-derived CDR1 and CDR2 are MNHEY and SMNVEV (reference sequence). V gave up 4 bases and J gave up 7 bases, with 11 bases separating them. CDR3 length equals 14 residues. CDR3 DNA sequence: TGTGCCAGCAGTTACAGGGATGGAAATTCACCCCTCCACTTT. This sequence encodes CASSYRDGNSPLHF.

V and J are TRBV10-3 and TRBJ1-1, with a tentative D call TRBD1 (6 bases). Between the trimmed V and J ends, which lost 4 bases and 3 bases, there was a span of 9 bases. The CDR3 extends over 13 amino acids. Germline V gives CDR1 ENHRY, CDR2 SYGVKD. CDR3 sequence: CAISVAGDTEAFF. The DNA for the CDR3 is TGTGCCATCAGTGTCGCAGGGGACACTGAAGCTTTCTTT.

The V call is TRBV7-6, the J call TRBJ2-3; a weak D match, TRBD1 (6 bases). Trimming took off 5 bases at V and 1 base at J, with 22 bases between the two ends. Germline loops: CDR1 SGHVS, CDR2 FNYEAQ. This CDR3 region has 18 residues. The CDR3, as DNA: TGTGCCAGCAGCCCGGGACAAGGCAGCATTGAGGGCACAGATACGCAGTATTTT. This gives the protein CASSPGQGSIEGTDTQYF.

In its sample, this clone was seen once. The chain couples TRBV28 to TRBJ1-5; TRBD1 aligns across 7 bases. J gave up 5 bases and V 6 bases, and 7 bases lay outside the gene matches. This CDR3 spans 14 amino acids. The germline V gene has CDR1 MDHEN and CDR2 SYDVKM. CDR3 nucleotides: TGTGCCAGCAGCAGCGGACAGGCGCATCAGCCCCAGCATTTT. Protein: CASSSGQAHQPQHF.

V is TRBV5-4 and J is TRBJ1-3; D not certain. This CDR3 contains 15 residues. The germline gives CDR1 SGHNT, CDR2 YYREEE (reference sequence). V lost 4 bases and J lost 0, with 11 bases in between. CDR3 residues: CASSGYEASGNTIYF. In nucleotides, the CDR3 is TGTGCCAGCAGCGGATATGAGGCCTCTGGAAACACCATATATTTT.

This chain uses TRBV29-1 with TRBJ1-2, with TRBD1 matching 7 bases. The CDR3 is 12 residues long. Germline V CDR1 and CDR2: SQVTM, ANQGSEA. The trim removed 7 bases at V and 3 bases at J, leaving 5 bases unmatched. For the CDR3, the DNA is TGCAGCGCCTGGACAGGTTACTATGGCTACACCTTC. It codes for CSAWTGYYGYTF. Looking up the rest from reference TRBV29-1 and TRBJ1-2 gives the full variable domain: SAVISQKPSRDICQRGTSLTIQCQVDSQVTMMFWYRQQPGQSLTLIATANQGSEATYESGFVIDKFPISRPNLTFSTLTVSNMSPEDSSIYLCSAWTGYYGYTFGSGTRLTVV.

Written as DNA, the CDR3 is TGCGCCAGCTGCCAAGAAACTAGGGACAGCTACTTCATGAACACTGAAGCTTTCTTT. It encodes CASCQETRDSYFMNTEAFF. The chain couples TRBV5-1 to TRBJ1-1; 7 nucleotides match TRBD1. This CDR3 region has 19 residues. Germline V gene sequence: CDR1 SGHRS, CDR2 YFSETQ. V shed 7 bases and J 0 bases; nucleotides not matched to a gene: 21.

This clone was seen a single time. The genes are TRBV19 and TRBJ1-5; 8 bases line up with TRBD1. Germline V lookup: CDR1 LNHDA, CDR2 SQIVND (reference sequence). V shed 7 bases and J 4 bases; nucleotides not matched to a gene: 12. The CDR3 runs to 16 residues. The CDR3 region is CASTREGQVENQPQHF. The CDR3 DNA sequence: TGTGCCAGTACCCGAGAGGGACAGGTTGAAAATCAGCCCCAGCATTTT.

V gene TRBV19 combines with J gene TRBJ1-2, with TRBD1 matching over 7 bases. From germline, CDR1 is LNHDA and CDR2 SQIVND (reference sequence). There are 16 residues in the CDR3. The V segment lost 3 bases and the J segment 2 bases; nucleotides outside the gene matches: 9. The CDR3 region has the DNA TGTGCCAGTAGTATTATTAGGGGACAGAGAAACTATGGCTACACCTTC. Translating gives CASSIIRGQRNYGYTF.

The rearrangement joins TRBV4-2 to TRBJ2-7, with 9 bases that match TRBD2. Germline V gene data show CDR1 as LGHNA and CDR2 as YNFKEQ. The J segment lost 4 bases and the V segment lost 0 bases, leaving 10 bases of the junction unmatched. The CDR3 length is 17 residues. The CDR3 region has the DNA TGTGCCAGCAGCCAAGATTATGAAGCGGGGGGCTCTTACGAGCAGTACTTC. Translating gives CASSQDYEAGGSYEQYF.

This clone was seen a single time. The junction departs from the called germline gene at one end, perhaps through a read error. The V gene is TRBV10-1, the J gene TRBJ1-6; D call uncertain. The CDR3 runs to 14 residues. CDR1 is WNHNN, CDR2 SYGVQD, per germline (reference sequence). CDR3: CASTEGMGNSPLHF. CDR3 nucleotides: TGCGCCAGCACTGAGGGAATGGGCAACTCACCCCTCCACTTT.

In its sample, this clone was seen a few times. CDR3: CASSKDRDSSYGYTF. Written as DNA, the CDR3 is TGTGCCAGCAGCAAAGATCGGGACAGCAGCTATGGCTACACCTTC. V and J are TRBV5-4 and TRBJ1-2; TRBD1 agrees at 7 bases. The CDR3 has 15 amino acids. The germline CDR1 and CDR2 sequences are SGHNT and YYREEE (reference sequence). J was trimmed by 4 bases and V by 4 bases; bases with no gene match: 10.

The CDR3 region is CASSWTGDQPQHF. CDR3 coding DNA: TGTGCCAGCAGTTGGACAGGAGATCAGCCCCAGCATTTT. The V gene is TRBV12-3 or TRBV12-4, the J gene TRBJ1-5; 7 bases map to TRBD1. V shed 4 bases, J shed 5 bases, and the junction held 2 bases outside the gene matches. CDR3 length equals 13 residues.

This chain uses TRBV29-1 with TRBJ2-7; 7 bases agree with TRBD2. V lost 4 bases and J lost 0; bases outside the gene matches: 6. The CDR3 loop spans 14 amino acids. The V gene's germline CDR1 is SQVTM and CDR2 ANQGSEA. The DNA for the CDR3 is TGCAGCGTTGCCGGCGGGGGATCCTCCTACGAGCAGTACTTC. It specifies CSVAGGGSSYEQYF.

This chain connects TRBV2 to TRBJ2-5; TRBD2 might be the D (6 bases). The V end was cut by 7 bases, the J end by 3 bases, with 15 bases between. This CDR3 has 14 amino acids. CDR1 SNHLY and CDR2 FYNNEI come from the germline V gene. The CDR3 sequence: CASTRRDEKETQYF. DNA for the CDR3: TGTGCCAGCACCAGGAGGGACGAAAAAGAGACCCAGTACTTC.

This clone was counted a single time. This chain uses TRBV7-9 with TRBJ1-1; the match to TRBD1 covers 10 bases. Germline lookup yields CDR1 SEHNR and CDR2 FQNEAQ (reference sequence). There are 17 residues in the CDR3. After removal of 5 bases from V and 1 base from J, the junction contained 10 bases not matched to a gene. The chain's CDR3 is CASSQGTGARANTEAFF. The CDR3 DNA reads TGTGCCAGCAGCCAAGGGACAGGGGCGAGGGCGAACACTGAAGCTTTCTTT.

The chain links TRBV5-1 to TRBJ1-2; TRBD1 matches 7 bases. The germline gives CDR1 SGHRS, CDR2 YFSETQ. The CDR3 is 15 residues long. The trim removed 0 bases at V and 6 bases at J, leaving 8 bases unmatched. CDR3 coding DNA: TGCGCCAGCAGCTTGGGAAGGGGGCCAGGTCATGGCTACACCTTC. Protein: CASSLGRGPGHGYTF.

This chain joins TRBV19 and TRBJ1-5; 10 bases agree with TRBD1. V lost 4 bases to trimming and J lost 1 base; unmatched junction nucleotides: 10. The CDR3 length is 18 residues. The germline CDR1 and CDR2 sequences are LNHDA and SQIVND (reference sequence). The CDR3 DNA is TGTGCCAGTAGTAAGACAGGGGGCCGACTATTAAGCAATCAGCCCCAGCATTTT. This sequence encodes CASSKTGGRLLSNQPQHF. Combining the CDR3 with reference TRBV19 and TRBJ1-5 gives the whole variable domain DGGITQSPKYLFRKEGQNVTLSCEQNLNHDAMYWYRQDPGQGLRLIYYSQIVNDFQKGDIAEGYSVSREKKESFPLTVTSAQKNPTAFYLCASSKTGGRLLSNQPQHFGDGTRLSIL.